This TCR beta chain was identified during a study of Graves' ophthalmopathy and Graves' hyperthyroidism. Researchers turned away patients with other autoimmune diseases, uncontrolled infections, pregnancy or lactation. The CDR3 has 14 residues. Germline values: CDR1 SNHLY, CDR2 FYNNEI. V dropped 4 bases and J dropped 2 bases, with 9 bases sitting between them. At least ten counts were recorded for this clonotype. RNA transcripts were the source from which TCR beta CDR3 regions were amplified. First-round RT-PCR used HTBI primers; second-round multiplex PCR followed. TCRdb re-called the multiplex PCR reads through MiXCR, storing one row per CDR3 protein. Of roughly 600,000 distinct CDR3 sequences in the sample, about 40% were seen once.

The sequence came from an adult man with Graves' hyperthyroidism. Source material: peripheral blood or thyroid tissue (not recorded which). The genes are TRBV2 and TRBJ1-5; no clear D gene. The CDR3 bases are TGTGCCAGCAGTGCCCAGTCGGGCAATCAGCCCCAGCATTTT. Protein product: CASSAQSGNQPQHF.